This paragraph reports one T cell receptor beta chain. Because the CDR3's place on the DNA is in doubt, the DNA is left out and the CDR3 is given as listed by TCRdb. The data derive from a study of siplizumab effects on memory and regulatory T cells. The CDR3 is 14 amino acids in total, end residues counted. Clones were read by immunoSEQ multiplex PCR, and TCRdb kept only the in-frame ones, dropping some. The sample lists 55,000 to 65,000 clones; over 95% were seen once. This chain links TRBV12-1 with TRBJ1-1. TRBV12-1 is a recognized pseudogene. This clonotype was sampled from a human donor in good health. The sample consisted of naive CD8+ T cells sorted from blood. This chain's CDR3 is CASSFVGGGTEAFF.